Each of the 24 T cell receptor beta chains below was sequenced from the same sample in a study of OX40 agonist ivuxolimab in advanced cancers. Sequencing used immunoSEQ multiplex PCR; TCRdb keeps in-frame clones, though not all of them. This table has about 17,000 clones, 85% to 90% appearing once. The starting material was CD4+ or CD8+ T cells sorted from blood, obtained in a trial of the OX40 agonist ivuxolimab. All receptors derive from an adult with an advanced solid tumor such as melanoma, head and neck, liver or kidney cancer.

J is TRBJ2-2 and V is TRBV7-8; 9 nucleotides agree with TRBD2. The J segment lost 0 bases and the V segment lost 5 bases, leaving 13 bases of the junction unmatched. The CDR3 is 19 amino acids. CDR1 SGHVS and CDR2 FQNEAQ come from the germline V gene. The CDR3 loop is CASSAPGLALKPNTGELFF. The CDR3 DNA sequence: TGTGCCAGCAGCGCTCCGGGACTAGCCCTGAAACCGAACACCGGGGAGCTGTTTTTT.

On this clone itself: The same CDR3 is also encoded by other DNA sequences in this sample. The chain joins TRBV6-5 to TRBJ1-2; 12 positions match TRBD1. The CDR3 totals 16 residues. CDR1 and CDR2 (germline): MNHEY, SVGAGI. With V trimmed by 2 bases and J by 1 base, 2 bases remained unmatched. CDR3 residues: CASSYGTGGLNYGYTF. CDR3 bases: TGTGCCAGCAGTTACGGGACAGGGGGCCTTAACTATGGCTACACCTTC.

The chain has TRBV4-3 and TRBJ2-7; D is uncertain. CDR3 length equals 15 residues. Deletions cut 4 bases from V and 1 base from J, with 14 bases between. Germline V gene data show CDR1 as LGHNA and CDR2 as YSLEER. This CDR3 is CASSPFVGSSYEQYF. As DNA, the CDR3 is TGCGCCAGCAGCCCTTTTGTGGGGTCGTCCTACGAGCAGTACTTC.

This clone has a handful of counts. The V gene is TRBV5-4, the J gene TRBJ1-1, with no clear D. The CDR3 is 14 residues long. Between the trimmed V and J ends, which lost 0 bases and 3 bases, there was a span of 9 bases. The germline CDR1 and CDR2 sequences are SGHNT and YYREEE (reference sequence). CDR3 loop: CASSLGRGYTEAFF. In DNA, the CDR3 is TGTGCCAGCAGCTTGGGACGGGGATACACTGAAGCTTTCTTT.

This rearrangement joins TRBV5-4 to TRBJ1-6; 8 nucleotides agree with TRBD1. Germline V lookup: CDR1 SGHNT, CDR2 YYREEE (reference sequence). The CDR3 runs 17 residues. J was trimmed by 0 bases and V by 5 bases; bases with no gene match: 7. The CDR3 DNA reads TGTGCCAGCAGTTCGGACAGGGTCAGCTCCTATAATTCACCCCTCCACTTT. Translation gives CASSSDRVSSYNSPLHF.

The V and J genes are TRBV19 and TRBJ2-7, with TRBD2 identical over 9 bases. Germline loops: CDR1 LNHDA, CDR2 SQIVND (reference sequence). Trimming cost V 5 bases and J 0 bases; bases outside gene matches: 5. This CDR3 has 15 amino acids. The CDR3 DNA reads TGTGCCAGTAGTGAACTAGCGGGCATCTCCTACGAGCAGTACTTC. It specifies CASSELAGISYEQYF. Full variable domain (outside the CDR3, taken from reference TRBV19 and TRBJ2-7): DGGITQSPKYLFRKEGQNVTLSCEQNLNHDAMYWYRQDPGQGLRLIYYSQIVNDFQKGDIAEGYSVSREKKESFPLTVTSAQKNPTAFYLCASSELAGISYEQYFGPGTRLTVT.

The chain combines TRBV4-2 with TRBJ2-7, with 7 positions matching TRBD2. This CDR3 has 15 amino acids. Germline V gene sequence: CDR1 LGHNA, CDR2 YNFKEQ. The junction had 7 bases not matched to a gene; V was cut back by 3 bases and J by 2 bases. The CDR3, as DNA: TGTGCCAGCAGCCAGAGGACTAGTCATCCCTACGAGCAGTACTTC. This encodes CASSQRTSHPYEQYF.

The J gene is TRBJ2-1, the V gene TRBV6-5, with 13 positions matching TRBD2. V shed 6 bases, J shed 5 bases, and the junction held 1 base outside the gene matches. Germline V lookup: CDR1 MNHEY, CDR2 SVGAGI. This CDR3 region has 14 residues. CDR3 coding DNA: TGTGCCAGCAGGACTAGCGGGAGGAACAATGAGCAGTTCTTC. This encodes CASRTSGRNNEQFF.

This clone was found a few times. The chain uses TRBV2 and TRBJ2-3, with D hard to call. Looked up from germline, CDR1 is SNHLY and CDR2 is FYNNEI. Trimming took off 2 bases at V and 1 base at J, with 4 bases between the two ends. CDR3 length: 13 residues. The CDR3 DNA is TGTGCCAGCAGTGAATGGGGCACAGATACGCAGTATTTT. Amino acid sequence: CASSEWGTDTQYF.

This chain links TRBV19 with TRBJ1-1, with TRBD1 matching 9 bases. There are 17 residues in the CDR3. CDR1 and CDR2 (germline): LNHDA, SQIVND (reference sequence). Trimming at V came to 8 bases and at J to 11 bases, leaving 24 bases not matched to a gene. The CDR3 sequence is CASRDRVDGGYLREAFF. The CDR3 DNA is TGTGCCAGTCGGGACAGGGTAGATGGGGGCTATTTGCGCGAGGCTTTCTTT.

The chain joins TRBV4-3 to TRBJ2-1; D is uncertain. The CDR3 extends over 13 amino acids. Trimming pared 4 bases from V and 4 bases from J, leaving 8 bases between. In germline, CDR1 is LGHNA, CDR2 YSLEER. Written as DNA, the CDR3 is TGCGCCAGCAGCCGGCGAGCTTACAATGAGCAGTTCTTC. Amino acid sequence: CASSRRAYNEQFF.

The chain is built from TRBV6-1 and TRBJ2-5; tentative D call: TRBD2 (5 bases). CDR3 length: 12 amino acids. V was cut by 3 bases and J by 5 bases, with 7 bases left in between. Germline CDR1 is MNHNS and CDR2 is SASEGT. CDR3 sequence: CASSERRETQYF. The CDR3 DNA reads TGTGCCAGCAGTGAGAGGAGGGAGACCCAGTACTTC.

V usage is TRBV7-9 and J usage is TRBJ1-6; D uncertain. Germline V lookup: CDR1 SEHNR, CDR2 FQNEAQ (reference sequence). The V end was cut by 4 bases, the J end by 7 bases, with 14 bases between. The CDR3 consists of 15 residues. The CDR3 loop reads CASSSELEYNSPLHF. CDR3 nucleotide sequence: TGTGCCAGCAGCTCCGAACTAGAGTACAATTCACCCCTCCACTTT. Using reference TRBV7-9 and TRBJ1-6 for the parts outside the CDR3, the full variable domain is DTGVSQNPRHKITKRGQNVTFRCDPISEHNRLYWYRQTLGQGPEFLTYFQNEAQLEKSRLLSDRFSAERPKGSFSTLEIQRTEQGDSAMYLCASSSELEYNSPLHFGNGTRLTVT.

V gene TRBV9 combines with J gene TRBJ2-3; TRBD2 aligns across 8 bases. V was pared by 0 bases and J by 2 bases, with 2 bases of the junction left unmatched. CDR3 length: 15 amino acids. The germline V gene has CDR1 SGDLS and CDR2 YYNGEE. The CDR3 loop reads CASSVASGPTDTQYF. CDR3 nucleotides: TGTGCCAGCAGCGTAGCTAGCGGGCCCACAGATACGCAGTATTTT.

V is TRBV5-4 and J is TRBJ1-1; D gene uncertain. The CDR3 sequence is 14 residues long. Germline-derived CDR1 and CDR2 are SGHNT and YYREEE (reference sequence). Trimming took 1 base from V and 5 from J, leaving 12 bases between them. The DNA of the CDR3 is TGTGCCAGCAGCTTGAGCACAGAAGGAACTGAAGCTTTCTTT. Protein sequence: CASSLSTEGTEAFF.

This chain joins TRBV9 and TRBJ1-4, with a weak D call TRBD1 (6 bases). The V end was cut by 1 base, the J end by 0 bases, with 19 bases between. The CDR3 runs 19 residues. Germline-derived CDR1 and CDR2 are SGDLS and YYNGEE. In nucleotides, the CDR3 is TGTGCCAGCAGCGTAAGCCCCCCGCGGACAGCACCAACTAATGAAAAACTGTTTTTT. Encoded protein: CASSVSPPRTAPTNEKLFF.

The V call is TRBV5-4, the J call TRBJ2-2; no clear D gene. Trimming shortened V by 4 bases and J by 6 bases, and 13 bases separated the two germline ends. CDR3 length: 14 amino acids. CDR1 is SGHNT and CDR2 is YYREEE in the germline V gene (reference sequence). Here the CDR3 DNA reads TGTGCCAGCAGCCTCGAGGACCTCGCCGGGGAGCTGTTTTTT. Encoded protein: CASSLEDLAGELFF.

V gene TRBV29-1 combines with J gene TRBJ1-1; 8 bases agree with TRBD1. The CDR3 sequence is 13 residues long. The germline CDR1 and CDR2 sequences are SQVTM and ANQGSEA. Trimming cost V 6 bases and J 3 bases; bases outside gene matches: 6. The CDR3, as DNA: TGCAGCGTGGGGACAGGAGAACACACTGAAGCTTTCTTT. Its protein is CSVGTGEHTEAFF. The full variable domain, its missing parts supplied by reference TRBV29-1 and TRBJ1-1, is SAVISQKPSRDICQRGTSLTIQCQVDSQVTMMFWYRQQPGQSLTLIATANQGSEATYESGFVIDKFPISRPNLTFSTLTVSNMSPEDSSIYLCSVGTGEHTEAFFGQGTRLTVV.

The V gene is TRBV11-2, the J gene TRBJ1-3, with 8 bases that match TRBD1. The CDR3 is 16 amino acids. The germline CDR1 and CDR2 sequences are SGHAT and FQNNGV. With V trimmed by 3 bases and J by 4 bases, 8 bases remained unmatched. The CDR3 DNA reads TGTGCCAGCAGCTTCCACAGGGGGGGGAGAGGAAACACCATATATTTT. It translates to CASSFHRGGRGNTIYF.

This rearrangement joins TRBV9 to TRBJ2-7, with 7 bases fitting TRBD1. The CDR3 totals 13 residues. After removal of 4 bases from V and 5 bases from J, the junction contained 6 bases not matched to a gene. Germline-derived CDR1 and CDR2 are SGDLS and YYNGEE. The CDR3 reads CASSPRDSHEQYF. CDR3 sequence (DNA): TGTGCCAGCAGCCCCCGGGACAGCCACGAGCAGTACTTC. Full variable domain (rest looked up from reference TRBV9 and TRBJ2-7): DSGVTQTPKHLITATGQRVTLRCSPRSGDLSVYWYQQSLDQGLQFLIQYYNGEERAKGNILERFSAQQFPDLHSELNLSSLELGDSALYFCASSPRDSHEQYFGPGTRLTVT.

This chain connects TRBV19 to TRBJ1-2, with 7 nucleotides matching TRBD1. V lost 4 bases, J lost 4 bases, and 12 bases stayed unmatched. Per the germline V gene, CDR1 is LNHDA and CDR2 is SQIVND (reference sequence). This CDR3 spans 16 amino acids. CDR3 DNA sequence: TGTGCCAGTAGTAACCGGGACAGCCGTACTGTCTATGGCTACACCTTC. Its protein product is CASSNRDSRTVYGYTF.

The chain couples TRBV28 to TRBJ2-5; D gene ambiguous. Trimming removed 5 bases at V and 5 bases at J, with 9 bases between. This CDR3 is 12 amino acids long. Germline lookup yields CDR1 MDHEN and CDR2 SYDVKM. For the CDR3, the DNA is TGTGCCAGCAGTGAAGGTTGGGAGACCCAGTACTTC. Its protein product is CASSEGWETQYF.

The chain joins TRBV7-3 to TRBJ2-1, with TRBD2 identical over 7 bases. Trimming took 4 bases from V and 10 from J; bases not matched to a gene: 4. This CDR3 spans 12 amino acids. Germline loops: CDR1 SGHTA, CDR2 FQGTGA. The CDR3: CASSSISGEQFF. For the CDR3, the DNA is TGTGCCAGCAGCTCGATTAGCGGGGAGCAGTTCTTC.

J is TRBJ2-5 and V is TRBV7-8; no reliable D call. The end of the DNA aligns better with TRBJ2-7, so the J call may be wrong. Germline V gene data show CDR1 as SGHVS and CDR2 as FQNEAQ. The CDR3 is 13 residues long. CDR3 residues: CASSLAETYEQYF. In DNA, the CDR3 is TGTGCCAGCAGCTTAGCGGAAACCTACGAGCAGTACTTC.